This paragraph reports one T cell receptor beta chain. These data are taken from a study of hypomethylating agent response in myelodysplastic syndrome. Study details: Complete response or hematologic improvement counted as response; others were non-responders.

With 3 bases clipped from V and 3 bases from J, the junction kept 2 bases outside the gene matches. Germline lookup yields CDR1 SEHNR and CDR2 FQNEAQ (reference sequence). There are 14 residues in the CDR3. Here immunoSEQ multiplex PCR was the method, and the copy in TCRdb shows in-frame clones only, minus some. The repertoire holds about 4,000 clones, with 85% to 90% as singletons. The sample here was bone marrow, taken before or after starting hypomethylating agent treatment for myelodysplastic syndrome (not recorded which). This TCR derives from a human donor with myelodysplastic syndrome. The chain links TRBV7-9 to TRBJ2-1; 7 positions agree with TRBD1. The CDR3 DNA follows: TGTGCCAGCAGCTTTAGGGACAGCTACAATGAGCAGTTCTTC. Protein sequence: CASSFRDSYNEQFF.